Reported below is one T cell receptor (beta chain). This specimen belongs to a study of T cell responses to AZD1222 COVID-19 vaccine. There are 16 residues in the CDR3. V trimming: 0 bases; J trimming: 2 bases; junction bases outside the gene matches: 0. Germline V lookup: CDR1 SGHTA, CDR2 FQGTGA. Libraries were prepared by immunoSEQ multiplex PCR; TCRdb keeps only in-frame clonotypes and omits some of them. The table lists 100,000 to 150,000 clones, 85% of them singletons. This chain joins TRBV7-3 and TRBJ2-1, with 11 positions matching TRBD2. Source: peripheral blood, taken 28 days after the second dose of the MenACWY control vaccine. This receptor was taken from an adult who received the MenACWY meningococcal vaccine as a control. CDR3 bases: TGTGCCAGCAGCTTAACTAGCGGGAGGGCCTACAATGAGCAGTTCTTC. Protein product: CASSLTSGRAYNEQFF. Looking up the rest from reference TRBV7-3 and TRBJ2-1 gives the full variable domain: GAGVSQTPSNKVTEKGKYVELRCDPISGHTALYWYRQSLGQGPEFLIYFQGTGAADDSGLPNDRFFAVRPEGSVSTLKIQRTERGDSAVYLCASSLTSGRAYNEQFFGPGTRLTVL.